These T cell receptor beta chains were read from a single sample in a study of shared clonotypes between healthy human individuals. The method was immunoSEQ multiplex PCR; TCRdb's version includes in-frame clones alone and lacks a portion of them. The sample holds about half a million clones, roughly 83% seen once. The sample comprised PBMCs. The origin of the receptors is a woman between 40 and 55 years old in good health. Some clones in this sample may be carry-over from other donors' samples. The CDR3 runs from the conserved cysteine through the conserved F or W. A D gene is named only where the DNA matches it firmly. Not all rows give a size; the values are once, few, many and, for expanded clones, a class.

J: TRBJ1-3; D: NA; size: NA; V: TRBV25-1; DNA: TGTGCCAGCACCCCCGCAGGGTACGGTAACACCATATATTTT; CDR3: CASTPAGYGNTIYF
J: TRBJ2-7; D: NA; size: NA; V: TRBV10-2; DNA: TGCGCCAGCAGAGAGCCAGGTACCTACGAGCAGTACTTC; CDR3: CASREPGTYEQYF
J: TRBJ2-2; D: TRBD2; size: NA; V: TRBV28; DNA: TGTGCCAGCAGCCCGACTAGCGGGAGAGGTAACACCGGGGAGCTGTTTTTT; CDR3: CASSPTSGRGNTGELFF
J: TRBJ2-1; D: TRBD2; size: NA; V: TRBV27; DNA: TGTGCCAGCAGTTTACGCGGGAGGGCCGTATATGAGCAGTTCTTC; CDR3: CASSLRGRAVYEQFF
J: TRBJ2-1; D: TRBD2; size: few; V: TRBV7-2; DNA: TGTGCCAGCAGCCCAACTCCCGGCGGGAGCGGGTACAATGAGCAGTTCTTC; CDR3: CASSPTPGGSGYNEQFF
J: TRBJ1-1; D: NA; size: NA; V: TRBV19; DNA: TGTGCCAGTAGTCGCAGTTCTCAGCTTCTAACTGAAGCTTTCTTT; CDR3: CASSRSSQLLTEAFF
J: TRBJ2-1; D: TRBD2; size: NA; V: TRBV19; DNA: TGTGCCAGTAAACTCGGCGGGGGTTACAATGAGCAGTTCTTC; CDR3: CASKLGGGYNEQFF
J: TRBJ2-1; D: TRBD2; size: NA; V: TRBV29-1; DNA: TGCAGCGGGTTCGGAGTAGCGGGAGTCAATGAGCAGTTCTTC; CDR3: CSGFGVAGVNEQFF
J: TRBJ2-5; D: NA; size: few; V: TRBV5-1; DNA: TGCGCCAGCAGCATACAGGGATACCAAGAGACCCAGTACTTC; CDR3: CASSIQGYQETQYF
J: TRBJ1-1; D: TRBD1; size: NA; V: TRBV5-4; DNA: TGTGCCAGCAGCGCCCGGGACAGAGGTGTCGTAGCTTTCTTT; CDR3: CASSARDRGVVAFF
J: TRBJ1-4; D: NA; size: NA; V: TRBV5-1; DNA: TGCGCCAGCCGCCCGAGCGGGGTAGGGGAAAAACTGTTTTTT; CDR3: CASRPSGVGEKLFF
J: TRBJ2-7; D: NA; size: NA; V: TRBV7-2; DNA: TGTGCCAGCAGCTCTTACTACGAGCAGTACTTC; CDR3: CASSSYYEQYF
J: TRBJ2-1; D: NA; size: NA; V: TRBV5-4; DNA: TGTGCCAGCAGCTTATCCCAGGGACGGGCGGTGTTCTTC; CDR3: CASSLSQGRAVFF
J: TRBJ2-7; D: NA; size: NA; V: TRBV6-1; DNA: TGTGCCAGCACTGTAGACAGGCCCCCCTACGAGCAGTACTTC; CDR3: CASTVDRPPYEQYF
J: TRBJ2-6; D: NA; size: NA; V: TRBV14; DNA: TGTGCCAGCAGCCCCCCGGCAGAGGGCAGCGGGGCCAACGTCCTGACTTTC; CDR3: CASSPPAEGSGANVLTF
J: TRBJ2-1; D: TRBD1; size: NA; V: TRBV5-1; DNA: TGCGCCAGCAGCAAGACCCCGACAGGGGACAATGAGCAGTTCTTC; CDR3: CASSKTPTGDNEQFF
J: TRBJ2-3; D: TRBD2; size: NA; V: TRBV10-3; DNA: TGTGCCATCAGACTAGCGGGAGGGGAGGATACGCAGTATTTT; CDR3: CAIRLAGGEDTQYF
J: TRBJ2-7; D: TRBD1; size: NA; V: TRBV6-1; DNA: TGTGCCAGCAGGTTCCGGGACAGGAGTGCCTACGAGCAGTACTTC; CDR3: CASRFRDRSAYEQYF
J: TRBJ1-1; D: NA; size: many; V: TRBV2; DNA: TGTGCCAGCAGATACAGGGACAACTTCGAAGCTTTCTTT; CDR3: CASRYRDNFEAFF
J: TRBJ2-1; D: TRBD2; size: NA; V: TRBV28; DNA: TGTGCCAGCAGCCTTAGCGGGTCCTACAATGAGCAGTTCTTC; CDR3: CASSLSGSYNEQFF
J: TRBJ2-1; D: TRBD2; size: NA; V: TRBV10-3; DNA: TGTGCCACAGGACTAGCGGGAGACTACAATGAGCAGTTCTTC; CDR3: CATGLAGDYNEQFF
J: TRBJ2-1; D: TRBD2; size: NA; V: TRBV7-9; DNA: TGTGCCAGCAGCCGCCCGACTAGCGGGAGCAATGAGCAGTTCTTC; CDR3: CASSRPTSGSNEQFF
J: TRBJ1-2; D: TRBD1; size: NA; V: TRBV25-1; DNA: TGTGCCAGCAGGGAGGTTGCGGGCAGGGGGCGCAAGAATAGCGGCTACACCTTC; CDR3: CASREVAGRGRKNSGYTF
J: TRBJ2-3; D: NA; size: NA; V: TRBV4-1; DNA: TGCGCCAGCAGCCAAGATTTTAGGACACCAGATACGCAGTATTTT; CDR3: CASSQDFRTPDTQYF
J: TRBJ1-2; D: TRBD1; size: NA; V: TRBV7-2; DNA: TGTGCCAGCAGTCGAGACAGGGAACCAAAATCAAGTGGCTACACCTTC; CDR3: CASSRDREPKSSGYTF
J: TRBJ1-2; D: NA; size: NA; V: TRBV30; DNA: TGTGCCTGGAGCGGGAACTATGGCTACACCTTC; CDR3: CAWSGNYGYTF
J: TRBJ2-4; D: NA; size: few; V: TRBV7-2; DNA: TGTGCCAGCAGCTTAGAGGGAGTCGGGAGTTGGGACATTCAGTACTTC; CDR3: CASSLEGVGSWDIQYF
J: TRBJ2-7; D: NA; size: NA; V: TRBV2; DNA: TGTGCCAGCAGTGGCGACAACTCCTACGAGCAGTACTTC; CDR3: CASSGDNSYEQYF
J: TRBJ2-5; D: TRBD1; size: NA; V: TRBV5-1; DNA: TGCGCCAGCAGCCGTTCCGGGACAGGGGATGTAGAGACCCAGTACTTC; CDR3: CASSRSGTGDVETQYF
J: TRBJ2-2; D: NA; size: NA; V: TRBV2; DNA: TGTGCCAGCAGTCTGTCCGCGGACACCGGGGAGCTGTTTTTT; CDR3: CASSLSADTGELFF
J: TRBJ1-2; D: NA; size: NA; V: TRBV19; DNA: TGTGCCAGTCAGGATTTCTATGGCTACACCTTC; CDR3: CASQDFYGYTF
J: TRBJ2-2; D: TRBD1; size: NA; V: TRBV11-2; DNA: TGTGCCAGCAGCTTAGGAGGACAGGGGGTAGTTGCCGGGGAGCTGTTTTTT; CDR3: CASSLGGQGVVAGELFF
J: TRBJ2-3; D: TRBD2; size: few; V: TRBV7-9; DNA: TGTGCCAGCACGGGAGGGGGGAAGGTCACAGATACGCAGTATTTT; CDR3: CASTGGGKVTDTQYF
J: TRBJ1-6; D: NA; size: NA; V: TRBV11-2; DNA: TGTGCCAGCAGCTTAGATGAGAATTGGGATTCACCCCTCCACTTT; CDR3: CASSLDENWDSPLHF
J: TRBJ2-1; D: NA; size: NA; V: TRBV11-3; DNA: TGTGCCAGCAGCTTAACCGGGAGCAATGAGCAGTTCTTC; CDR3: CASSLTGSNEQFF
J: TRBJ2-2; D: TRBD2; size: NA; V: TRBV4-1; DNA: TGCGCCAGCAGCCAAGAACGGGGACTAGCGGGAGAGGGCACCGGGGAGCTGTTTTTT; CDR3: CASSQERGLAGEGTGELFF
J: TRBJ2-7; D: NA; size: NA; V: TRBV28; DNA: TGTGCCAGCAGTTTAGGACCAGCGGCCAAGCGGCAGTACTTC; CDR3: CASSLGPAAKRQYF
J: TRBJ1-5; D: TRBD1; size: NA; V: TRBV6-1; DNA: TGTGCCAGCAGTGCCGCAGGGGGACTTGATCAGCCCCAGCATTTT; CDR3: CASSAAGGLDQPQHF
J: TRBJ1-2; D: NA; size: NA; V: TRBV28; DNA: TGTGCCAGCAGTTCGCCGACGGCCCCCAACTATGGCTACACCTTC; CDR3: CASSSPTAPNYGYTF
J: TRBJ2-7; D: TRBD1; size: NA; V: TRBV6-6; DNA: TGTGCCAGCAGCTTCAAAGGGCAGGGGGAGTACTTC; CDR3: CASSFKGQGEYF
J: TRBJ2-1; D: TRBD2; size: NA; V: TRBV2; DNA: TGTGCCAGCCAACGGGACTACTCCAGGGATGAGCAGTTCTTC; CDR3: CASQRDYSRDEQFF
J: TRBJ1-4; D: NA; size: NA; V: TRBV7-2; DNA: TGTGCCAGCAGCTTTGCTGCGGCCGCAACTAATGAAAAACTGTTTTTT; CDR3: CASSFAAAATNEKLFF
J: TRBJ2-5; D: TRBD2; size: NA; V: TRBV2; DNA: TGTGCCAGCAGTGAACTAGCGGCGCAAGAGACCCAGTACTTC; CDR3: CASSELAAQETQYF
J: TRBJ2-7; D: TRBD1; size: NA; V: TRBV27; DNA: TGTGCCAGCAGTTCCCGGGACAGGACCTACGAGCAGTACTTC; CDR3: CASSSRDRTYEQYF